The T cell receptor (beta chain) described here comes from a study of T cells in Graves' hyperthyroidism and ophthalmopathy. Authors of the study amplified TCR beta CDR3 regions from RNA transcripts. The primer set for the first-round RT-PCR of the TCR CDR3 was HTBI. MiXCR was run by TCRdb on the multiplex PCR reads, yielding one entry per CDR3 protein. In the table there are hundreds of thousands of distinct CDR3 sequences, over 15% of which are singletons. CDR3 length: 14 residues. The germline V gene encodes CDR1 LGHNA and CDR2 YNFKEQ. Trimming pared 3 bases from V and 8 bases from J, leaving 16 bases between.

The sample comprised blood. This TCR came from a woman aged 18-30 years with Graves' hyperthyroidism. The chain recombines TRBV4-2 with TRBJ1-2; D is perhaps TRBD1 (5 bases). The CDR3, as DNA: TGTGCCAGCAGCCAGGACTGGGGGGGGAAAGGCTACACCTTC. Its protein product is CASSQDWGGKGYTF.